These T cell receptor beta chains were read from a single sample in a study of T cells in Graves' hyperthyroidism and ophthalmopathy. One entry per CDR3 protein results from TCRdb running MiXCR on the multiplex PCR reads. The data contain about 290,000 distinct CDR3 sequences, roughly an eighth of them singletons. The sample consisted of blood. The receptors were sampled from a middle-aged woman with Graves' hyperthyroidism. Both conserved end residues are part of each CDR3. A D gene is named only where the DNA matches it firmly. Clone size is shown for a subset of rows, as once, few, many or a class of expanded clone.

J: TRBJ2-3
V: TRBV20-1
D: TRBD2
size: few
CDR3: CSAPLRGTSGDTQYF
DNA: TGCAGTGCTCCCCTCCGAGGGACTAGCGGAGATACGCAGTATTTT

J: TRBJ2-2
V: TRBV24-1
D: TRBD2
size: NA
CDR3: CATSGAGTSKSGELFF
DNA: TGTGCCACCAGTGGGGCTGGGACTAGTAAGTCCGGGGAGCTGTTTTTT

J: TRBJ1-6
V: TRBV25-1
D: TRBD1
size: many
CDR3: CASSQTAGTGANSPLHF
DNA: TGTGCCAGCAGTCAGACGGCCGGGACAGGAGCTAATTCACCCCTCCACTTT

J: TRBJ2-3
V: TRBV7-2
D: NA
size: many
CDR3: CASSFLVGDTQYF
DNA: TGTGCCAGCAGCTTCCTAGTAGGAGATACGCAGTATTTT

J: TRBJ2-1
V: TRBV7-2
D: TRBD2
size: many
CDR3: CASSPPGLAGYNEQFF
DNA: TGTGCCAGCAGCCCCCCGGGACTAGCGGGGTACAATGAGCAGTTCTTC

J: TRBJ2-1
V: TRBV10-3
D: NA
size: many
CDR3: CAISEIFAGEQFF
DNA: TGTGCCATCAGTGAGATATTTGCGGGAGAGCAGTTCTTC

J: TRBJ1-1
V: TRBV18
D: NA
size: NA
CDR3: CASVNRGAVGAFF
DNA: TGTGCCAGCGTAAACCGGGGGGCAGTCGGGGCTTTCTTT

J: TRBJ1-1
V: TRBV10-1
D: NA
size: many
CDR3: CASSDGQGSRNTEAFF
DNA: TGCGCCAGCAGTGATGGTCAGGGGTCGAGGAACACTGAAGCTTTCTTT

J: TRBJ2-3
V: TRBV27
D: NA
size: NA
CDR3: CASSPRGATDTQYF
DNA: TGTGCCAGCAGTCCTCGAGGGGCCACAGATACGCAGTATTTT

J: TRBJ2-5
V: TRBV6-1
D: NA
size: many
CDR3: CASNPSGVQYQETQYF
DNA: TGTGCCAGCAACCCGTCGGGGGTCCAGTACCAAGAGACCCAGTACTTC

J: TRBJ2-1
V: TRBV12-3/TRBV12-4
D: TRBD2
size: once
CDR3: CASSPLVAGGPFNEQFF
DNA: TGTGCCAGCAGTCCCCTCGTGGCGGGAGGGCCCTTTAATGAGCAGTTCTTC

J: TRBJ1-6
V: TRBV20-1
D: NA
size: few
CDR3: CSAREGERASYNSPLHF
DNA: TGCAGTGCTAGAGAGGGGGAGAGAGCCTCCTATAATTCACCCCTCCACTTT

J: TRBJ2-2
V: TRBV19
D: NA
size: NA
CDR3: CASSTPTSFGELFF
DNA: TGTGCCAGTAGTACCCCAACTAGCTTCGGGGAGCTGTTTTTT

J: TRBJ2-1
V: TRBV6-1
D: NA
size: many
CDR3: CASGGNSYNEQFF
DNA: TGTGCCAGCGGCGGAAACTCCTACAATGAGCAGTTCTTC

J: TRBJ2-3
V: TRBV4-2
D: NA
size: few
CDR3: CASSQVNLASSTDTQYF
DNA: TGTGCCAGCAGCCAAGTGAATCTAGCGTCTAGCACAGATACGCAGTATTTT

J: TRBJ2-3
V: TRBV4-2
D: NA
size: many
CDR3: CASSQDGVADTQYF
DNA: TGTGCCAGCAGCCAAGATGGAGTGGCAGATACGCAGTATTTT

J: TRBJ2-1
V: TRBV28
D: NA
size: many
CDR3: CASSITGYNEQFF
DNA: TGTGCCAGCAGTATCACTGGATACAATGAGCAGTTCTTC

J: TRBJ2-7
V: TRBV28
D: NA
size: many
CDR3: CASGTPGDEQYF
DNA: TGTGCCAGCGGGACCCCCGGGGACGAGCAGTACTTC

J: TRBJ2-1
V: TRBV27
D: NA
size: many
CDR3: CASSLGVVTHEQFF
DNA: TGTGCCAGCAGTCTGGGCGTGGTAACTCATGAGCAGTTCTTC

J: TRBJ1-2
V: TRBV2
D: NA
size: many
CDR3: CASGTLGDYGYTF
DNA: TGTGCCAGCGGAACACTTGGGGACTATGGCTACACCTTC

J: TRBJ2-5
V: TRBV3-1
D: NA
size: few
CDR3: CASSPHGNQETQYF
DNA: TGTGCCAGCTCTCCGCATGGGAACCAAGAGACCCAGTACTTC

J: TRBJ1-6
V: TRBV20-1
D: NA
size: many
CDR3: CSARIGLYNSPLHF
DNA: TGCAGTGCTAGGATCGGCCTGTATAATTCACCCCTCCACTTT

J: TRBJ1-5
V: TRBV20-1
D: TRBD1
size: many
CDR3: CSAGTVNQPQHF
DNA: TGCAGTGCAGGGACAGTCAATCAGCCCCAGCATTTT

J: TRBJ1-2
V: TRBV19
D: NA
size: many
CDR3: CASSTYGQQLYGYTF
DNA: TGTGCCAGTAGTACATATGGACAGCAACTCTATGGCTACACCTTC

J: TRBJ2-1
V: TRBV5-4
D: NA
size: NA
CDR3: CASSLEGDKDEQFF
DNA: TGTGCCAGCAGCTTAGAAGGAGATAAAGATGAGCAGTTCTTC

J: TRBJ2-5
V: TRBV7-8
D: TRBD2
size: many
CDR3: CASSPPGGVETQYF
DNA: TGTGCCAGCAGCCCTCCTGGGGGGGTTGAGACCCAGTACTTC

J: TRBJ2-5
V: TRBV7-3
D: NA
size: NA
CDR3: CASGPGAQETQYF
DNA: TGTGCCAGCGGCCCGGGAGCGCAAGAGACCCAGTACTTC

J: TRBJ2-3
V: TRBV15
D: NA
size: few
CDR3: CATSRRIADTQYF
DNA: TGTGCCACCAGCAGGCGAATAGCAGATACGCAGTATTTT

J: TRBJ1-6
V: TRBV6-1
D: TRBD1
size: NA
CDR3: CASTTGSVGSPLHF
DNA: TGTGCCAGCACGACAGGGAGCGTGGGTTCACCCCTCCACTTT

J: TRBJ2-2
V: TRBV5-1
D: NA
size: NA
CDR3: CASSAMGVGNTGELFF
DNA: TGCGCCAGCAGCGCCATGGGTGTCGGGAACACCGGGGAGCTGTTTTTT

J: TRBJ1-5
V: TRBV7-8
D: TRBD1
size: many
CDR3: CASSWDRGNQPQHF
DNA: TGTGCCAGCAGCTGGGACAGGGGTAATCAGCCCCAGCATTTT